Below are 8 T cell receptor beta chains sequenced from a single sample in a study of blood T cells in healthy people across ages. Combining a sample-barcoded 5' primer with a J-beta primer mix, a second PCR ran for roughly 7 to 12 cycles. MiXCR was run by TCRdb on the 5' RACE reads, yielding one entry per CDR3 protein. The table lists some 900,000 distinct CDR3 sequences, approximately 49% of them singletons. The sample was blood. The source of these receptors is a man aged 25-45 years in good health.

The J gene is TRBJ1-2, the V gene TRBV20-1; 8 nucleotides line up with TRBD1. Germline V CDR1 and CDR2: DFQATT, SNEGSKA (reference sequence). The CDR3 runs 13 residues. V lost 3 bases and J lost 4; bases outside the gene matches: 4. The CDR3 DNA is TGCAGTGCTAGGACAGGGGTTTCCTATGGCTACACCTTC. The encoded protein is CSARTGVSYGYTF.

In its sample, this clonotype was seen a few times. The V call is TRBV6-2 or TRBV6-3, the J call TRBJ2-7; 10 bases fit TRBD2. The CDR3 contains 16 residues. CDR1 and CDR2 (germline): MNHEY, SVGEGT. V shed 3 bases, J shed 0 bases, and the junction held 5 bases outside the gene matches. As DNA, the CDR3 is TGTGCCAGCAGTTATCCGCTAGCGGGGGTCTCCTACGAGCAGTACTTC. Translated, it gives CASSYPLAGVSYEQYF.

This rearrangement joins TRBV20-1 to TRBJ2-1; 7 bases align to TRBD1. Germline V gene sequence: CDR1 DFQATT, CDR2 SNEGSKA (reference sequence). The V and J ends lost 6 bases and 5 bases, in that order; junction bases with no gene match: 10. The CDR3 contains 14 residues. The CDR3 here is CSALLTGTNNEQFF. The DNA for the CDR3 is TGCAGTGCCTTATTGACAGGGACAAACAATGAGCAGTTCTTC.

The genes are TRBV6-5 and TRBJ2-5, with 8 positions matching TRBD1. Gene TRBJ2-7 matches the end of the DNA better, so the J call may be wrong. Germline V gene lookup returns CDR1 MNHEY and CDR2 SVGAGI. This CDR3 spans 15 amino acids. CDR3 loop: CASSYSSGQAYEQYF. CDR3 DNA sequence: TGTGCCAGCAGTTACTCGTCGGGACAGGCATACGAGCAGTACTTC.

V is TRBV5-1 and J is TRBJ2-1, with 7 nucleotides matching TRBD2. The junction had 3 bases not matched to a gene; V was cut back by 0 bases and J by 9 bases. The CDR3 extends over 13 amino acids. CDR1 is SGHRS, CDR2 YFSETQ, per germline. The CDR3 DNA reads as TGCGCCAGCAGCTTGGGGTCGGGGGGTGAGCAGTTCTTC. Amino acid sequence: CASSLGSGGEQFF. Full variable domain (outside the CDR3, taken from reference TRBV5-1 and TRBJ2-1): KAGVTQTPRYLIKTRGQQVTLSCSPISGHRSVSWYQQTPGQGLQFLFEYFSETQRNKGNFPGRFSGRQFSNSRSEMNVSTLELGDSALYLCASSLGSGGEQFFGPGTRLTVL.

V and J are TRBV28 and TRBJ2-3, with TRBD2 matching over 11 bases. From germline, CDR1 is MDHEN and CDR2 SYDVKM. V shed 8 bases and J 2 bases; nucleotides not matched to a gene: 3. This CDR3 spans 14 amino acids. The CDR3 reads CASASGGSTDTQYF. CDR3 coding DNA: TGTGCCAGCGCTAGCGGGGGGTCCACAGATACGCAGTATTTT.

A few counts support this clonotype. The rearrangement uses TRBV12-3 or TRBV12-4 and TRBJ2-3; D is possibly TRBD1 or TRBD2 (5 bases each). V lost 0 bases to trimming and J lost 4 bases, with 11 bases between them. The CDR3 covers 15 residues. The CDR3 DNA sequence: TGTGCCAGCAGTTTAGCGGGACCACCAGCAGATACGCAGTATTTT. Protein product: CASSLAGPPADTQYF.

V and J are TRBV4-1 and TRBJ2-3; D is uncertain. The CDR3 consists of 16 residues. Per germline, CDR1 MGHRA and CDR2 YSYEKL. V lost 1 base to trimming and J lost 2 bases, with 13 bases between them. This chain's CDR3 is CASSQVHPVPTDTQYF. DNA for the CDR3: TGCGCCAGCAGCCAAGTACACCCAGTACCCACAGATACGCAGTATTTT.